Below are 9 T cell receptor beta chains sequenced from a single sample in a study of blood T cell repertoires in COVID-19. Sequenced by immunoSEQ multiplex PCR; TCRdb stores in-frame clones only, minus some. The sample comprises 200,000 or so clones, roughly 85% of which are singletons, and more than 4.5% rests with the top ten. Material for sequencing was PBMCs or T cells enriched from blood (not recorded which). The receptors stem from a woman aged 50 to 65 who had been exposed to COVID-19.

The chain is built from TRBV18 and TRBJ2-3; unclear D gene. The germline V and J ends were trimmed by 7 bases and 0 bases, with 11 bases remaining between them. The CDR3 covers 14 residues. Germline lookup yields CDR1 KGHSH and CDR2 LQKENI. The CDR3, as DNA: TGTGCCAGCTGTCCCCGTTCGAGCACAGATACGCAGTATTTT. It yields the protein CASCPRSSTDTQYF.

The J gene is TRBJ1-1, the V gene TRBV28; 8 bases map to TRBD1. The CDR3 covers 14 residues. J gave up 4 bases and V 4 bases, and 5 bases lay outside the gene matches. Germline lookup yields CDR1 MDHEN and CDR2 SYDVKM. The CDR3 coding sequence is TGTGCCAGCAGTTCCTGGACAGGGAGCACTGAAGCTTTCTTT. Its translation: CASSSWTGSTEAFF.

This rearrangement joins TRBV6-5 to TRBJ1-2; 8 bases align to TRBD1. This CDR3 has 12 amino acids. CDR1 and CDR2 (germline): MNHEY, SVGAGI. Losses at the gene ends were 8 bases for V and 7 bases for J; bases not matched to a gene: 6. This chain's CDR3 is CASRTGNFGYTF. The DNA for the CDR3 is TGTGCCAGCCGGACAGGGAATTTTGGCTACACCTTC.

The rearrangement links TRBV28 to TRBJ2-2; 7 nucleotides align to TRBD2. Germline loops: CDR1 MDHEN, CDR2 SYDVKM. The CDR3 length is 12 residues. V dropped 6 bases and J dropped 9; count of bases not matched to a gene: 4. The CDR3 DNA reads as TGTGCCAGCAGGTCGGGAGGTAGGGAGCTGTTTTTT. Protein: CASRSGGRELFF.

This clone was detected a few times. This sequence joins TRBV4-3 and TRBJ2-5; 8 positions agree with TRBD2. The CDR3 covers 16 residues. V shed 1 base and J 1 base; nucleotides not matched to a gene: 5. Germline V gene sequence: CDR1 LGHNA, CDR2 YSLEER. CDR3 residues: CASSQGLAGTQETQYF. CDR3 DNA sequence: TGCGCCAGCAGCCAAGGGCTAGCGGGTACCCAAGAGACCCAGTACTTC.

The chain couples TRBV7-8 to TRBJ1-1, with D possibly TRBD1 on 6 matching bases. The V end lost 2 bases, the J end lost 6 bases, and 13 bases lay between the germline ends. The CDR3 extends over 14 amino acids. Per germline, CDR1 SGHVS and CDR2 FQNEAQ. The chain's CDR3 is CASSLYTGTAEAFF. In DNA form, the CDR3 reads TGTGCCAGCAGCTTATATACAGGGACGGCTGAAGCTTTCTTT.

The rearrangement links TRBV6-5 to TRBJ1-2, with unresolved D. CDR1 and CDR2 from the germline V gene are MNHEY and SVGAGI. The CDR3 loop spans 13 amino acids. Trimming stripped 6 bases from V and 10 bases from J, with 18 bases between. This chain's CDR3 is CASRETAAYFYTF. The CDR3, as DNA: TGTGCCAGCAGAGAGACCGCGGCATACTTCTACACCTTC.

The V gene is TRBV28, the J gene TRBJ1-5, with D possibly matching TRBD1 (5 bases). Germline-derived CDR1 and CDR2 are MDHEN and SYDVKM. CDR3 size: 14 residues. Trimming left V 5 bases short and J 4 bases short, with 12 bases between. The CDR3, as DNA: TGTGCCAGCAGTCCCCGGACAATAAATCAGCCCCAGCATTTT. Residues: CASSPRTINQPQHF. Full variable domain (remainder filled in from reference TRBV28 and TRBJ1-5): DVKVTQSSRYLVKRTGEKVFLECVQDMDHENMFWYRQDPGLGLRLIYFSYDVKMKEKGDIPEGYSVSREKKERFSLILESASTNQTSMYLCASSPRTINQPQHFGDGTRLSIL.

The chain has TRBV19 and TRBJ1-1, with a possible D match to TRBD1 (6 bases). This CDR3 contains 17 residues. V lost 3 bases to trimming and J lost 0 bases, with 17 bases between them. Germline V lookup: CDR1 LNHDA, CDR2 SQIVND (reference sequence). In nucleotides, the CDR3 is TGTGCCAGTAGTATGGAAGGGGGATGGGGAATGAACACTGAAGCTTTCTTT. As protein: CASSMEGGWGMNTEAFF.